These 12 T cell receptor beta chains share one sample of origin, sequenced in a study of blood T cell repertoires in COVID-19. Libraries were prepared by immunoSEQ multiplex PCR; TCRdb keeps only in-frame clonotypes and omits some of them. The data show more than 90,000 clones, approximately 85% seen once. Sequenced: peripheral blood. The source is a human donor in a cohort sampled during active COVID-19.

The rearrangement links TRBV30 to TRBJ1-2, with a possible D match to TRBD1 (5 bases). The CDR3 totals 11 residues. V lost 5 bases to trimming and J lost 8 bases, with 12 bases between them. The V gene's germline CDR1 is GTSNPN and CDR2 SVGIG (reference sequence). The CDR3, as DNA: TGTGCCTGGGGGGGAGGATGGGGCTACACCTTC. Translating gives CAWGGGWGYTF. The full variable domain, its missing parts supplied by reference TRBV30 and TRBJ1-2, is SQTIHQWPATLVQPVGSPLSLECTVEGTSNPNLYWYRQAAGRGLQLLFYSVGIGQISSEVPQNLSASRPQDRQFILSSKKLLLSDSGFYLCAWGGGWGYTFGSGTRLTVV.

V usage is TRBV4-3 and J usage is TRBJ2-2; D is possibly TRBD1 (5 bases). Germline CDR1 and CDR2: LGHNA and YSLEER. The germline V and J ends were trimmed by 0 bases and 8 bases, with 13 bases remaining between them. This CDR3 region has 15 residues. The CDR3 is CASSQEQVSVGELFF. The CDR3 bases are TGCGCCAGCAGCCAAGAACAGGTCTCTGTGGGGGAGCTGTTTTTT.

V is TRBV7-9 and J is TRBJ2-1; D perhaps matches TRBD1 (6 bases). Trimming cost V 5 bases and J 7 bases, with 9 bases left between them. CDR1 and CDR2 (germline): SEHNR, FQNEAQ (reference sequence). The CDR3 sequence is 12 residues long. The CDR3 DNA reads TGTGCCAGCAGCGTCGACAGGAATGAGCAGTTCTTC. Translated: CASSVDRNEQFF.

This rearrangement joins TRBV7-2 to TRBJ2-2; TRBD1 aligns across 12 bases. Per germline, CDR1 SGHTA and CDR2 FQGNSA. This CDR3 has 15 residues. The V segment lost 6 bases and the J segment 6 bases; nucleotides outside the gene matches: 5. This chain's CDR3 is CASRRDRGRAGELFF. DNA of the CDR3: TGTGCCAGCAGGCGGGACAGGGGGCGAGCCGGGGAGCTGTTTTTT.

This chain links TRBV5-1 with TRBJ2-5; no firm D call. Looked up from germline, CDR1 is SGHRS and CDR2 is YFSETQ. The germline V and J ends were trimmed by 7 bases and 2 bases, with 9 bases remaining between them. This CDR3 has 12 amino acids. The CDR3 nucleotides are TGCGCCAGCGGTCAGGAACAAGAGACCCAGTACTTC. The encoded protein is CASGQEQETQYF.

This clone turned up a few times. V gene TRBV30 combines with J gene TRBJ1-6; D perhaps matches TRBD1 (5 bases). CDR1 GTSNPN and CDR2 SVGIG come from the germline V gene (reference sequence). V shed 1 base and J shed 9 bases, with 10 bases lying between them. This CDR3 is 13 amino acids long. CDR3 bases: TGTGCCTGGAGTGGGGGCTCGGGTTCACCCCTCCACTTT. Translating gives CAWSGGSGSPLHF.

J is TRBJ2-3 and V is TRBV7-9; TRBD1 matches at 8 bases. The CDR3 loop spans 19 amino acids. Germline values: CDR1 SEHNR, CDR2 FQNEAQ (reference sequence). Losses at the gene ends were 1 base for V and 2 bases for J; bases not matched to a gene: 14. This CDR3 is CASSLGGLAGGLNTDTQYF. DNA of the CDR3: TGTGCCAGCAGCTTAGGGGGTTTGGCAGGGGGCTTGAACACAGATACGCAGTATTTT.

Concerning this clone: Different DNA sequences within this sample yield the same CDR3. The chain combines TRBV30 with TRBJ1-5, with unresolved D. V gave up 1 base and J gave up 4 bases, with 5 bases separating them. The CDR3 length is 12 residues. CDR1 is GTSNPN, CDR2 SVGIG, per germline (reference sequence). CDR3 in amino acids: CAWSAGNQPQHF. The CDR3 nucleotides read TGTGCCTGGAGTGCGGGTAATCAGCCCCAGCATTTT.

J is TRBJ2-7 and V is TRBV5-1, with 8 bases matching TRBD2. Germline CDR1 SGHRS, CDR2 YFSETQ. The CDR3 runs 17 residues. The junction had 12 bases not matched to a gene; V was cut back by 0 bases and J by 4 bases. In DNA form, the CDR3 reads TGCGCCAGCAGCTTGGTCCCCCGGACTAGCAGCCAGTACGAGCAGTACTTC. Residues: CASSLVPRTSSQYEQYF.

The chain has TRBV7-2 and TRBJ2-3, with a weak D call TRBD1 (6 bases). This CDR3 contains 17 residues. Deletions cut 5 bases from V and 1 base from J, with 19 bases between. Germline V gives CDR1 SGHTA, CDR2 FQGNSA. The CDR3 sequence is CASSGRPGDIRTDTQYF. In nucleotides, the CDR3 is TGTGCCAGCAGCGGACGTCCCGGGGACATCCGCACAGATACGCAGTATTTT.

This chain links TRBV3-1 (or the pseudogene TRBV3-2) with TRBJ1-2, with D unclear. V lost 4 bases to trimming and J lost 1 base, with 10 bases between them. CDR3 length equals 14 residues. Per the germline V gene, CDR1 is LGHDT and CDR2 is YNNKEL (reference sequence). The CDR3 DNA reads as TGTGCCAGCAGCCCAGACACCTATAACTATGGCTACACCTTC. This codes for CASSPDTYNYGYTF.

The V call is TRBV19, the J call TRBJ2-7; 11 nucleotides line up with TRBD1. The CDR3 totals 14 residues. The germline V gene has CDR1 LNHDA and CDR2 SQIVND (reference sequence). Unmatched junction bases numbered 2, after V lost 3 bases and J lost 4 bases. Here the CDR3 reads CASSMDRGPYEQYF. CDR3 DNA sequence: TGTGCCAGTAGTATGGACAGGGGGCCGTACGAGCAGTACTTC.